The T cell receptor (beta chain) described here comes from a study of blood T cell repertoires in COVID-19. Across the whole study: Donors in the United States, Italy and Spain gave samples during acute or convalescent COVID-19. Sample material is recorded as cDNA or gDNA derived from T cells, B-cell-depleted T cells, or PBMCs.

Original methodology: Reference gene primer amplification gave nucleated cell count estimates. Sequencing was performed with immunoSEQ multiplex PCR; in TCRdb, only in-frame clones are kept and a portion is missing. The DNA was the basis for D and trimming; V, J and clone size are from that table. Altogether 410,000 or so clones are present, about 88% being singletons, with the ten largest covering roughly 1.4%. Seattle researchers signed up patients amid active infection and tracked them longitudinally. The length of the CDR3 is 15 residues. Germline V gene lookup returns CDR1 MRHNA and CDR2 SNTAGT. J lost 4 bases, V lost 2 bases, and 5 bases had no gene match.

The chain employs TRBV6-4 and TRBJ2-3, with 8 bases matching TRBD2. The sequencing sample was made of peripheral blood. This TCR came from a middle-aged woman with COVID-19, enrolled during active disease. CDR3 protein: CASSDGTRGADTQYF. The CDR3 coding sequence is TGTGCCAGCAGTGACGGGACGCGGGGGGCAGATACGCAGTATTTT.